The rows below give T cell receptor beta chains drawn from one sample of a study of response to subunit inactivated influenza vaccine. TCRdb used MiXCR to reprocess the RT-PCR reads, holding one entry per CDR3 protein. Of hundreds of thousands of distinct CDR3 sequences in the sample, more than 9% were seen once. The sequences come from non-naive T cells sorted from PBMCs, collected less than 15 days before vaccination. The receptors here all came from a man aged 45-60 years who received an inactivated influenza vaccine. The conserved cysteine and the conserved F or W are not part of the CDR3 here. The size entry is marked missing in some rows and otherwise reads once, few, many or a size class.

TRBJ1-1	few	TRBV29-1	SFSVPGPRAF
TRBJ2-1	few	TRBV28	ASSLGSSSSTQNEQF
TRBJ2-2	many	TRBV5-1	ASRGGGLAGGGTGELF
TRBJ1-5	.	TRBV5-6	ASSLVPDRGSCQPQH
TRBJ2-7	.	TRBV20-1	SASRGDLGYEQY
TRBJ1-2	few	TRBV7-2	ASSPSGRGGYT
TRBJ2-1	.	TRBV15	ATGGLSYNEQF
TRBJ1-4	many	TRBV20-1	SATPQPSNEKLF
TRBJ2-7	.	TRBV10-3	AISPTSEPTYEQY
TRBJ2-1	.	TRBV7-9	ASSPAGRGNEQF
TRBJ1-1	few	TRBV7-2	ASSLEQGRGAF
TRBJ2-7	many	TRBV5-1	ASSIDRAYEQY
TRBJ2-5	few	TRBV9	ASSASPGVGETQY
TRBJ2-7	few	TRBV3-1	ASSNLGGSYEQY
TRBJ2-7	few	TRBV28	ASSLPGDRGGWQY
TRBJ2-4	.	TRBV6-2/TRBV6-3	ASGGRGRTKNIQY
TRBJ2-1	.	TRBV5-1	ASSWAPLAGTYNEQF
TRBJ2-7	few	TRBV5-1	ASSLYSGGAGEQY
TRBJ1-5	many	TRBV6-1	ASSSAGENQPQH
TRBJ1-1	many	TRBV2	ASSEALFRTEAF
TRBJ2-1	few	TRBV28	ASRKQWAVRRSYNEQF
TRBJ2-1	few	TRBV3-1	ASSAPRTLYNEQF
TRBJ2-2	.	TRBV7-8	ASSLVDGRGTGELF
TRBJ2-7	many	TRBV28	ASSALRYRGSYEQY
TRBJ1-1	few	TRBV18	ASSPRADEAF
TRBJ1-1	many	TRBV19	ASSTPRTVYTEAF
TRBJ2-2	few	TRBV6-1	ASSGGTGNTGELF
TRBJ2-2	many	TRBV3-1	ASSQLGFTGELF
TRBJ2-3	few	TRBV19	ASSIDGWSTDTQY